The subject of this entry is one T cell receptor (beta chain). This clonotype showed up many times. Its antigen is currently not known. Per-base quality was not reported, and no clone a single base away is much larger than it. This sample was taken from a study of T cells after yellow fever vaccination (dated by TCRdb to between 2018 and 2021). With regard to the full study: Libraries from fractions with low cell numbers were prepared with the SMART-Seq v4 Ultra Low Input RNA kit. Blood was drawn at multiple timepoints before and after primary and secondary immunization, with bulk PBMC replicates and cell subsets isolated. The cohort comprised two healthy male donors, one aged 18 to 30 and one aged 30 to 40 years. To track T-cell clones before and after primary and booster YFV17D yellow fever vaccination, bulk TCR alpha and beta repertoires were sequenced longitudinally. Study-wide findings and limitations: After the booster, most clones that had expanded after primary vaccination were detected again (over 95% of CD4 and roughly 86% of CD8), suggesting broad maintenance of memory. Compared with the primary T-cell response, the secondary T-cell response was faster but weaker, reaching its peak on day 5 rather than on day 15. FACS-sorted repertoires could contain abundant contaminating clonotypes from the bulk population, so computational filtering was required. Because only a couple of donors were included in the study, the extent to which the findings can be generalized is limited. A small share of clonotypes was detected in both CD4 and CD8 compartments, with the overlap likely arising from convergent recombination.

Synthesis of TCR cDNA relied on 5'RACE template switching, a step that introduced a universal primer site along with unique molecular identifiers. cDNA synthesis was primed from both the TCR alpha and TCR beta constant segments. Libraries were amplified in two PCR steps, with sample barcodes and sequencing adapters added in the second step. Libraries were sequenced on Illumina HiSeq 2500 (2x100 bp) or NovaSeq (2x150 bp). The published analysis was carried out like this. Demultiplexing of reads and collapsing into UMI consensus sequences were performed with MIGEC, and V(D)J alignment was carried out with MiXCR. Using edgeR on replicate PBMC samples, clonotypes were called vaccine-responding if FDR was below 0.01 and the log2 fold change was above 5 up to day 15. CD4 or CD8 identity was assigned to each bulk clonotype according to whether the clonotype was present at higher abundance in the sequenced CD4 repertoire or the sequenced CD8 repertoire. TCRdb reanalyzed the raw reads on its own, using fastp at Q25 for trimming and MiXCR for clone calling, and kept in-frame beta chains. Each CDR3 protein gets just one entry, which takes the most common genes and DNA from the rows behind it. The V and J calls come from TCRdb's annotation, not from the publication. Across this sample there are 78,000 or so distinct CDR3 sequences, with under 9.5% seen only once. The ten largest clones represent over 25% of the sample.

From the cysteine up to the phenylalanine, the CDR3 has a length of 18 residues. The retained sequence is limited to the CDR3, 54 bases, with the frame set at the first base. The germline V gene specifies LGHNA as CDR1 and YSLEER as CDR2. V is pruned by 2 bases and J by 5 bases, leaving 13 bases of the junction without a gene match. Read against the paper, the sample's treatment or condition label means: live attenuated yellow fever vaccine strain. A standard Ficoll-Paque protocol was used to isolate PBMCs from peripheral blood. CD4 and CD8 T-cell fractions were isolated with Dynabeads CD4 and CD8 positive selection kits. TriZol was used to extract RNA from bulk PBMCs, CD4 and CD8 fractions, and dextramer-positive and dextramer-negative fractions.

The sequences come from CD8+ T cells sorted from PBMCs, collected 10 to 11 days after the first yellow fever vaccination. The chain employs TRBV4-3 and TRBJ2-1; TRBD2 matches 9 bases in the middle. The sequence came from a young man who received the YFV17D yellow fever vaccine. This receptor has the CDR3 CASSQHRNRLADDNEQFF. The bases read TGCGCCAGCAGCCAACATAGAAACCGACTAGCGGATGACAATGAGCAGTTCTTC.